These 2 T cell receptor beta chains originate from one sample sequenced in a study of molecular identifiers for immune sequencing clone quantification. TCRdb re-analysed the PCR reads in MiXCR, keeping a single row per CDR3 protein. The data show under 100,000 distinct CDR3 sequences, approximately 23% seen once. Sequencing input: naive CD8+ T cells from blood, with Jurkat cell RNA spiked in. Subset of the sample: FACS-sorted CD8+CD4-CCR7+CD45RA+ naive T cells. The receptor set was obtained from a human donor in good health. Some libraries in this study had Jurkat cell RNA spiked in.

Points on this clonotype: This clone may be a read error of a much larger clone one base away. The chain has TRBV24-1 and TRBJ2-1, with no clear D. Germline CDR1 and CDR2: KGHDR and SFDVKD. This CDR3 contains 17 residues. CDR3 protein: CATNDSDGLSSYNEQFF. In DNA form, the CDR3 reads TGTGCCACCAATGATTCCGACGGGCTAAGCTCCTACAATGAGCAGTTCTTC.

This clonotype was counted many times. This sequence joins TRBV28 and TRBJ2-7; tentatively, D is TRBD1 (6 bases). The ends were cut back, 6 bases at V and 7 bases at J, with 16 bases in the middle. The germline V gene encodes CDR1 MDHEN and CDR2 SYDVKM. The CDR3 loop spans 13 amino acids. This CDR3 reads CASSYQGPGEQYF. The CDR3 DNA is TGTGCCAGCAGCTACCAGGGGCCGGGTGAGCAGTACTTC.